This T cell receptor (beta chain) was retrieved from a study of metastatic and nonmetastatic thyroid tumors. In the study overall: Across peripheral blood and tumor or nodule tissue samples taken from malignant and benign thyroid patients, the repertoires were compared with one another. Study observations and caveats: Significantly higher TCR beta diversity was reportedly seen in malignant thyroid tumors than benign nodules, in blood and tumor.

Not a single patient had been given any form of treatment at any point before undergoing thyroid surgery. TCRdb used MiXCR to call clones anew from the PCR reads. The table has approximately 19,000 clones, 34% seen once; the top ten hold about a tenth. This CDR3 has 11 amino acids. Per the germline V gene, CDR1 is GTSNPN and CDR2 is SVGIG (reference sequence). Trimming cost V 7 bases and J 2 bases, with 9 bases left between them. Details on this clone: Its target is unknown.

The chain employs TRBV30 and TRBJ2-7; tentative D call: TRBD2 (6 bases). Sample: tumor tissue. This sequence originates from a male donor with papillary thyroid cancer or a benign thyroid nodule (not recorded which). Some clones in this sample may be carry-over from other donors' samples. The CDR3 loop reads CAFSGAYEQYF. CDR3 nucleotide sequence: TGTGCCTTTAGCGGAGCCTACGAGCAGTACTTC.